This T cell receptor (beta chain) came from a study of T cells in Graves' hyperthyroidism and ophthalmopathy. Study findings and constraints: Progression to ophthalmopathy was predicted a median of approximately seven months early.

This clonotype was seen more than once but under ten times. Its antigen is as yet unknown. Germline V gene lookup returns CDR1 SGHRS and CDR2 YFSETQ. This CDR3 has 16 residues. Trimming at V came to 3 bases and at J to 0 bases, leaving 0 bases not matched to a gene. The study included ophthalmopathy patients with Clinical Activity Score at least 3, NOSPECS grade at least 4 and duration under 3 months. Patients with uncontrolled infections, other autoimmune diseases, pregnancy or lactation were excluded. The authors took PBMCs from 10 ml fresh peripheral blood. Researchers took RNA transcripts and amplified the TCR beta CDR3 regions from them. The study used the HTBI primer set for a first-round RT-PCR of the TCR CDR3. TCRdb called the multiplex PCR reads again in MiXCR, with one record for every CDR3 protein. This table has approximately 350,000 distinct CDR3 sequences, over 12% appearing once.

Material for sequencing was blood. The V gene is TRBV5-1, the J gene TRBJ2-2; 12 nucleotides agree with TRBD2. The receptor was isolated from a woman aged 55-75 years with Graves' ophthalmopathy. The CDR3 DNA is TGCGCCAGCAGCTGGACTAGCGGGGCGAACACCGGGGAGCTGTTTTTT. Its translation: CASSWTSGANTGELFF.